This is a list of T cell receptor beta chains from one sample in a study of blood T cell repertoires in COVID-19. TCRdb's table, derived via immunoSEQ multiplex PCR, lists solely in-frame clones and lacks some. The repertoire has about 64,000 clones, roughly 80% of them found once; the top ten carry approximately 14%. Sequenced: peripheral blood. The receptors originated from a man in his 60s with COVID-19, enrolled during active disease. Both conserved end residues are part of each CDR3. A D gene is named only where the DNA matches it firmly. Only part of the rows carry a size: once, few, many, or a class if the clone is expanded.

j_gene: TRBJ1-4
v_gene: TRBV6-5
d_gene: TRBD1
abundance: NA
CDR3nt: TGTGCCAGCAGTTTAACAGGGGATGAAAAACTGTTTTTT
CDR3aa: CASSLTGDEKLFF

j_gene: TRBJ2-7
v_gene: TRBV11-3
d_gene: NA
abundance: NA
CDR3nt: TGTGCCAGCAGCTTCCTATCCTACGAGCAGTACTTC
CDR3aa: CASSFLSYEQYF

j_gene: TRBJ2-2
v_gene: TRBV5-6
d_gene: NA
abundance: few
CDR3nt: TGTGCCAGCAGCTTGGGGCAATCCGGGGAGCTGTTTTTT
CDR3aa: CASSLGQSGELFF

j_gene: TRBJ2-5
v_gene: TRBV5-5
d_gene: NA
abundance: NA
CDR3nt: TGTGCCAGCAGCGTGATTAGCGGAGAGACCCAGTACTTC
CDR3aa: CASSVISGETQYF

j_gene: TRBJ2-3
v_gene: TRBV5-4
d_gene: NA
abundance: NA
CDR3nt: TGTGCCAGCAGCTCTCAGCGAGTATATACGCAGTATTTT
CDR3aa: CASSSQRVYTQYF

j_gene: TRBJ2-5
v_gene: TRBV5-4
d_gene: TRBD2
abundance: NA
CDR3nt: TGTGCCAGCAGCTTGAGCGGGGGGGCCCAAGAGACCCAGTACTTC
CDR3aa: CASSLSGGAQETQYF

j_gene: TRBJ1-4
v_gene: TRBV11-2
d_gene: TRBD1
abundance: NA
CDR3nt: TGTGCCAGCAGCCACGGGGACAGAACTAATGAAAAACTGTTTTTT
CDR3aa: CASSHGDRTNEKLFF

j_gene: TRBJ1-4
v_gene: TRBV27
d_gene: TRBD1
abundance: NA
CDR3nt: TGTGCCAGCAGTTCCCCGGGACAGGGCTATGAAAAACTGTTTTTT
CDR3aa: CASSSPGQGYEKLFF

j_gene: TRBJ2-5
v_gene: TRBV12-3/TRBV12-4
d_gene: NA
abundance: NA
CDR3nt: TGTGCCAGCAGTTTATCGGAGACCCAGTACTTC
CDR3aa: CASSLSETQYF

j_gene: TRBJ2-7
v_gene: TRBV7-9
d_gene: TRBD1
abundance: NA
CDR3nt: TGTGCCAGCAGTCCTAGGAGGGGACAGGGGGACGAGCAGTACTTC
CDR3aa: CASSPRRGQGDEQYF

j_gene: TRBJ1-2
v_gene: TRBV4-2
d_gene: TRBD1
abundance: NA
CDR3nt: TGTGCCAGCACCTCCATAACGGCAGGGGGTAACTATGGCTACACCTTC
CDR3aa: CASTSITAGGNYGYTF

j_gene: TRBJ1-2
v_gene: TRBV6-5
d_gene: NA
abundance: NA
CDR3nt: TGTGCCAGCAGTCCCCGGGGGGGTGGCTACACCTTC
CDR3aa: CASSPRGGGYTF

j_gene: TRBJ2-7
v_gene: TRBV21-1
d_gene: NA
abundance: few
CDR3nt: TGTGCCAGCAGCGTCCGCGGGACAGGGTTATCCTACGAGCAGTACTTC
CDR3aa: CASSVRGTGLSYEQYF

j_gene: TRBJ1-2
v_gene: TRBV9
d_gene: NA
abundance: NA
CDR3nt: TGTGCCAGCAGCGTAGGGGGGCGTTATAACTATGGCTACACCTTC
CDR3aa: CASSVGGRYNYGYTF

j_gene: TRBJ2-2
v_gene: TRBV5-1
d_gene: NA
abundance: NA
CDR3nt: TGCGCCAGCACCCGATCAGCGGACGGAGGGGCCGGGGAGCTGTTTTTT
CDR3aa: CASTRSADGGAGELFF

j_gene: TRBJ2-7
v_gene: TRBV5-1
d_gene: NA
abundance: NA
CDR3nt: TGCGCCAGCAGCTTGGATGGGGCCTTCTACGAGCAGTACTTC
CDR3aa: CASSLDGAFYEQYF

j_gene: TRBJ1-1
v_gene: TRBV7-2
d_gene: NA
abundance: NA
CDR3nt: TGTGCCAGCAGCTTTCCCAGAGGAGTCACTGAAGCTTTCTTT
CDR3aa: CASSFPRGVTEAFF

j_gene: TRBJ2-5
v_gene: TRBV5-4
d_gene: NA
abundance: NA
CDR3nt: TGTGCCAGCAGCCCCCCGGGGTTGGAGACCCAGTACTTC
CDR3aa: CASSPPGLETQYF

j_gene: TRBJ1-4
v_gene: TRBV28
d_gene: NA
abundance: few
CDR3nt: TGTGCCAGCAGTTTCTCGGCCAACAGGGCTGCAACTAATGAAAAACTGTTTTTT
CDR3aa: CASSFSANRAATNEKLFF

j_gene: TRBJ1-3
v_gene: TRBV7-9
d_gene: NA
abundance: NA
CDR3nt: TGTGCCAGCAGCGAGGCAGGGGCTGGAAACACCATATATTTT
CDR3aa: CASSEAGAGNTIYF

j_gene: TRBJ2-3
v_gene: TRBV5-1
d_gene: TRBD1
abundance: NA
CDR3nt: TGCGCCAGCAGCCCCGCCGTCAGGGGGACGGATACGCAGTATTTT
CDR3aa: CASSPAVRGTDTQYF

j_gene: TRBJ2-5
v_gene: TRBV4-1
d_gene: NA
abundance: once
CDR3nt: TGCGCCAGCAGCCAAGTTGACAGCGAGACCCAGTACTTC
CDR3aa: CASSQVDSETQYF

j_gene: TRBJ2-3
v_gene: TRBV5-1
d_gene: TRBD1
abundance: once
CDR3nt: TGCGCCAGCAGCTTTGCGACAGGGGGCACAGATACGCAGTATTTT
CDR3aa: CASSFATGGTDTQYF

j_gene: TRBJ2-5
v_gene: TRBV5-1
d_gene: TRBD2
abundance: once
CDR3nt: TGCGCCAGCAGCTCGGGGACTAGCGGGGGCGGAGAGACCCAGTACTTC
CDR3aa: CASSSGTSGGGETQYF

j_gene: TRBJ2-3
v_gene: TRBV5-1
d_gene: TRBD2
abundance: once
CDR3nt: TGCGCCAGCAGCAAGGGGACTAGCGGGGGCACAGATACGCAGTATTTT
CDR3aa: CASSKGTSGGTDTQYF

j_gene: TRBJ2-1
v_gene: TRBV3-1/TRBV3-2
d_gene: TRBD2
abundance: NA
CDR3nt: TGTGCCAGCAGCCAAGGGGCGGGGGTCAGGTTGGGGTTCTTC
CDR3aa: CASSQGAGVRLGFF

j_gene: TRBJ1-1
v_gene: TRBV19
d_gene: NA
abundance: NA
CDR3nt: TGTGCCAGTAGTATAGGGTCCCACAGCACTGAAGCTTTCTTT
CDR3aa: CASSIGSHSTEAFF

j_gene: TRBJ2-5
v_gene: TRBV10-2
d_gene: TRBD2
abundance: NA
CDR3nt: TGCGCCAGCAGTGGACTAGCGGGGAATCAAGAGACCCAGTACTTC
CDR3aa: CASSGLAGNQETQYF

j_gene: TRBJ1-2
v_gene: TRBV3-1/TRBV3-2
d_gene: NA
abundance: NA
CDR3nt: TGTGCCAGCACTTCGGGGTATGGCTACACCTTC
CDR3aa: CASTSGYGYTF

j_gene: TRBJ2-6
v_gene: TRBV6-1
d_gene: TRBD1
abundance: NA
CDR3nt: TGTGCCAGCAGTGTGGGACAGGGAAGTTCTGGGGCCAACGTCCTGACTTTC
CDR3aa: CASSVGQGSSGANVLTF

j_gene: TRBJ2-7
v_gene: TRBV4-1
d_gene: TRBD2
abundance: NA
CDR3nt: TGCGCCAGCAGCCAAGATCGAGTAGCGGGAGGGATTGCCTACGAGCAGTACTTC
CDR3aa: CASSQDRVAGGIAYEQYF

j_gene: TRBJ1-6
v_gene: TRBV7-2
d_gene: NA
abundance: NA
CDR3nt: TGTGCCAGCAGCTTAACGGGGAATAGCGCTTCACCCCTCCACTTT
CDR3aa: CASSLTGNSASPLHF

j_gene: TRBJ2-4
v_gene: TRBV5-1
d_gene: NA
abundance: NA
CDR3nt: TGCGCCAGCAGCTTGCAAACGGGACTAGCCAAAAACATTCAGTACTTC
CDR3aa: CASSLQTGLAKNIQYF

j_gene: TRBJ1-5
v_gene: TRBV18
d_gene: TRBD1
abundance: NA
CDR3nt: TGTGCCAGCTCACGATCGACAGGGGGAGAACAGCCCCAGCATTTT
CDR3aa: CASSRSTGGEQPQHF

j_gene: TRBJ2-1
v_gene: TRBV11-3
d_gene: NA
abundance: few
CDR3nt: TGTGCCAGCAGCCCCCTACTTTTTGCTATCAATGAGCAGTTCTTC
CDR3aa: CASSPLLFAINEQFF

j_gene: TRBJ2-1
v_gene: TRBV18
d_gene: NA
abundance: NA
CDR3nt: TGTGCCAGCTCACCACTTGCTAGCTCCTACAATGAGCAGTTCTTC
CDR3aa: CASSPLASSYNEQFF

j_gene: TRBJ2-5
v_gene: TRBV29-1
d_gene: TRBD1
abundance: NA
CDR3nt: TGCAGCGTCCGGACAGGGGAAGAGACCCAGTACTTC
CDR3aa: CSVRTGEETQYF

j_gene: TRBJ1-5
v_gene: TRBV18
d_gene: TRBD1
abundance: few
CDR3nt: TGTGCCAGCTCATCTCGACAGGGCAATAGCAATCAGCCCCAGCATTTT
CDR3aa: CASSSRQGNSNQPQHF

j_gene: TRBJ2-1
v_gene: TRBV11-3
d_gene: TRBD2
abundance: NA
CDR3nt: TGTGCCAGCAGCATTAGCGGGAGCCGCAGCTCCTACAATGAGCAGTTCTTC
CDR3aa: CASSISGSRSSYNEQFF

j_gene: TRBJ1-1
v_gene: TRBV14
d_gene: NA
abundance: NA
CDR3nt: TGTGCCAGCAGCTGGGGACTTGCCGAGAACACTGAAGCTTTCTTT
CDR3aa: CASSWGLAENTEAFF

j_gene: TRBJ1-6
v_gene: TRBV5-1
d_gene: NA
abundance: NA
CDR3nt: TGCGCCAGCAGCTGGGGGGGCCAATTAGGATCACCCCTCCACTTT
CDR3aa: CASSWGGQLGSPLHF

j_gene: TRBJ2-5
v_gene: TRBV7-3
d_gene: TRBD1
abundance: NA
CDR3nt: TGTGCCAGCAGCTCCACAGGGGCTTCGGAGACCCAGTACTTC
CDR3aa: CASSSTGASETQYF